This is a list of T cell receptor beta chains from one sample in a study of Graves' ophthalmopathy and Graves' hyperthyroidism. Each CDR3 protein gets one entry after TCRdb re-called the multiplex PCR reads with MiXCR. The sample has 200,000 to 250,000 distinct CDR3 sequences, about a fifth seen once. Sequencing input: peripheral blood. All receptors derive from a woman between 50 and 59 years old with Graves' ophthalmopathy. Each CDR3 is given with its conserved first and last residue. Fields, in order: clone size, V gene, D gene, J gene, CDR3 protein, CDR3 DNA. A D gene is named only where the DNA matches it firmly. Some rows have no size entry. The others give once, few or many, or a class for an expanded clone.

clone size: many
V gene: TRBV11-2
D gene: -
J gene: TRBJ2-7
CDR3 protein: CASSLVGRDPSYEQYF
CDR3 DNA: TGTGCCAGCAGCTTAGTAGGGCGGGATCCCTCCTACGAGCAGTACTTC

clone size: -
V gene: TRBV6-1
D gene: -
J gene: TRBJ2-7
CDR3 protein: CASSDRERDEQYF
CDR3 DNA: TGTGCCAGCAGTGACAGGGAAAGGGACGAGCAGTACTTC

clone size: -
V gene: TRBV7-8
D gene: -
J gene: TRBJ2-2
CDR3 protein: CANPPTGFTGELFF
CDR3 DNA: TGTGCCAACCCCCCCACAGGGTTCACCGGGGAGCTGTTTTTT

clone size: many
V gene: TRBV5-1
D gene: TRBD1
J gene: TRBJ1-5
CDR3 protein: CASSPGGQGRQPQHF
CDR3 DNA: TGCGCCAGCAGCCCAGGGGGACAGGGTAGACAGCCCCAGCATTTT

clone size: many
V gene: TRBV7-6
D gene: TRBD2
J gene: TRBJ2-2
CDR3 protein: CASSPFSGGSFGELFF
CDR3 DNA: TGTGCCAGCAGCCCGTTTAGCGGGGGGAGTTTCGGGGAGCTGTTTTTT

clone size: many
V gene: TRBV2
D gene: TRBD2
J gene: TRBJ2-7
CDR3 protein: CASRRTQVAGGYEQYF
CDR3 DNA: TGTGCCAGCAGGCGCACCCAAGTAGCGGGAGGCTACGAGCAGTACTTC

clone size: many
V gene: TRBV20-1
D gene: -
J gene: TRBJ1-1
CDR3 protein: CSARSGARGVF
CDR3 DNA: TGCAGTGCTAGGTCCGGGGCCCGCGGGGTCTTT

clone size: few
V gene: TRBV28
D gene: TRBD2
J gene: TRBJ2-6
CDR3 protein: CASKAGGKLSGANVLTF
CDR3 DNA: TGTGCCAGCAAAGCGGGAGGCAAACTCTCTGGGGCCAACGTCCTGACTTTC

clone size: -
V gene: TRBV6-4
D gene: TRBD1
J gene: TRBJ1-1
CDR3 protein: CASSPTGEAQAFF
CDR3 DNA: TGTGCCAGCAGTCCGACAGGGGAAGCCCAAGCTTTCTTT

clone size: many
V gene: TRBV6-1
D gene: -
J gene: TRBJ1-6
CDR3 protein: CASSEDRTAYNSPLHF
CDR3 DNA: TGTGCCAGCAGTGAAGATCGCACTGCCTACAATTCACCCCTCCACTTT

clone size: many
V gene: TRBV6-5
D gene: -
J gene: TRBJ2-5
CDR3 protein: CASSLYRDAQGTQYF
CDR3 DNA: TGTGCCAGCAGTTTATACCGGGACGCCCAAGGGACCCAGTACTTC

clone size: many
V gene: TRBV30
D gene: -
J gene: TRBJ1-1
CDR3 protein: CAWSDGTEAFF
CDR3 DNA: TGTGCCTGGAGTGACGGGACTGAAGCTTTCTTT

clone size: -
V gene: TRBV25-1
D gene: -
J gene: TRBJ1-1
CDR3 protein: CASRRATVPRVGLRDTEAFF
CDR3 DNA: TGTGCCAGCAGGCGAGCAACGGTTCCCAGGGTCGGATTACGAGACACTGAAGCTTTCTTT

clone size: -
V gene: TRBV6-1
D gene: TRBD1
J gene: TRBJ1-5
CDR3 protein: CASSGDRAFRNQPQHF
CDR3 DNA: TGTGCCAGCAGTGGCGACAGGGCGTTTCGCAATCAGCCCCAGCATTTT

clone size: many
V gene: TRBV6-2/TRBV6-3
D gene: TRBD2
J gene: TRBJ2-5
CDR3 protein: CASDSGNQETQYF
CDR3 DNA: TGTGCCAGCGATAGCGGGAATCAAGAGACCCAGTACTTC

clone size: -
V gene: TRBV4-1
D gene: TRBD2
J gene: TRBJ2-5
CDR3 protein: CASSQQNAGGWETQYF
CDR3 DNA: TGCGCCAGCAGCCAACAGAATGCGGGAGGTTGGGAGACCCAGTACTTC

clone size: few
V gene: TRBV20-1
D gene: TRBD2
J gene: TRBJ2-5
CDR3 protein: CSARDQTSGKFSPETQYF
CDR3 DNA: TGCAGTGCTAGAGATCAAACTAGCGGGAAATTCTCCCCAGAGACCCAGTACTTC

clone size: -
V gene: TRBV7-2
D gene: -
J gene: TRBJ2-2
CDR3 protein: CASSRDKRAGELFF
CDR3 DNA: TGTGCCAGCAGCCGGGACAAACGCGCCGGGGAGCTGTTTTTT

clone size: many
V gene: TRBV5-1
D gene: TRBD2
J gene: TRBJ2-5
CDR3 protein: CASSWTSGAQETQYF
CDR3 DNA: TGCGCCAGCAGCTGGACTAGCGGGGCTCAAGAGACCCAGTACTTC

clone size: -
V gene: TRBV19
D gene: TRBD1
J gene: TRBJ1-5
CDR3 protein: CASTKSQGYSNQPQHF
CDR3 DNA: TGTGCCAGTACCAAATCACAGGGGTATAGCAATCAGCCCCAGCATTTT

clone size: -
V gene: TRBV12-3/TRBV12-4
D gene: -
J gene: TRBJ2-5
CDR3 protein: CASKPGGTLTEETQYF
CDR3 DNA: TGTGCCAGCAAGCCTGGGGGAACGCTAACTGAAGAGACCCAGTACTTC

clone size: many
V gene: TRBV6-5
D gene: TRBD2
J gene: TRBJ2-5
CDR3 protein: CASSYMRLAGGPRETQYF
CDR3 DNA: TGTGCCAGCAGTTACATGAGGCTAGCGGGAGGGCCTCGAGAGACCCAGTACTTC

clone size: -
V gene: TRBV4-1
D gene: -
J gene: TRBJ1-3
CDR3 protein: CASSQVDGRVELGNTIYF
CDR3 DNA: TGCGCCAGCAGCCAAGTGGACGGAAGAGTCGAGCTTGGAAACACCATATATTTT

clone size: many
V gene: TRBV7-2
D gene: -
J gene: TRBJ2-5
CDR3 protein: CASSTKTSGQETQYF
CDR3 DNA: TGTGCCAGCAGCACAAAGACATCGGGGCAAGAGACCCAGTACTTC

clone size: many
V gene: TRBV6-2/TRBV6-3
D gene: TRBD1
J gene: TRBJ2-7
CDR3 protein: CASSTNRGEQYF
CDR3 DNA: TGTGCCAGCAGCACCAACAGGGGGGAGCAGTACTTC

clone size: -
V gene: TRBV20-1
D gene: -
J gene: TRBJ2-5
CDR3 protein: CSARTSWLQETQYF
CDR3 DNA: TGCAGTGCTAGAACTAGCTGGTTGCAAGAGACCCAGTACTTC

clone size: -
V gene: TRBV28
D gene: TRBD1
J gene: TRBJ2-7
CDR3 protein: CASSPLVGGGYEQYF
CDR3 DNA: TGTGCCAGCAGCCCTCTCGTAGGGGGCGGTTACGAGCAGTACTTC

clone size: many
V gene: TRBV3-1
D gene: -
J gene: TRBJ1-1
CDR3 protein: CASSQDRGGTEAFF
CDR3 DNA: TGTGCCAGCAGCCAAGACAGAGGTGGCACTGAAGCTTTCTTT

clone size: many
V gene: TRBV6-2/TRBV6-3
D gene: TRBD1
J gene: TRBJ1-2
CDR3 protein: CASNHPVTGTKNGYTF
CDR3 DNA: TGTGCCAGCAATCACCCAGTGACAGGGACGAAAAATGGCTACACCTTC

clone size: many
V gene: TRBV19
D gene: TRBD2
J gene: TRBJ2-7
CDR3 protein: CASSALAGGPDEQYF
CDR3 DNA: TGTGCCAGTAGTGCGCTAGCGGGAGGGCCAGACGAGCAGTACTTC

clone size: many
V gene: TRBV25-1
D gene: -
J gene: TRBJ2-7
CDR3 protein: CASSESRGFVDEQYF
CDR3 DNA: TGTGCCAGCAGTGAATCAAGGGGGTTCGTCGACGAGCAGTACTTC

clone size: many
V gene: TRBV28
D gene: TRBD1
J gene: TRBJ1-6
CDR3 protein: CASRDRDSPLHF
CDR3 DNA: TGTGCCAGCAGAGACAGGGATTCACCCCTCCACTTT

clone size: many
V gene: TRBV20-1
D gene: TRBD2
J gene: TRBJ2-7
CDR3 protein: CSARELLTSGVGYEQYF
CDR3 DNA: TGCAGTGCTAGAGAGCTTCTCACTAGCGGGGTCGGCTACGAGCAGTACTTC

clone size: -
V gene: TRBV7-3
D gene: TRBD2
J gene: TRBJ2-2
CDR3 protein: CVSSLIGGSTGKLFF
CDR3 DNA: TGTGTCAGCAGCTTAATTGGCGGGAGCACCGGGAAGCTGTTTTTT

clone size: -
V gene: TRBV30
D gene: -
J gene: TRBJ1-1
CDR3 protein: CAWSVWDTEAFF
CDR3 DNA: TGTGCCTGGAGTGTATGGGACACTGAAGCTTTCTTT

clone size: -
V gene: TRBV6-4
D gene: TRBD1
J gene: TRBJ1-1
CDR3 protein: CASSLDRGREAFF
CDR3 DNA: TGTGCCAGCAGTTTGGACAGGGGGCGCGAAGCTTTCTTT

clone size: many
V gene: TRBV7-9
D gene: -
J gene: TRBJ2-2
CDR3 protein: CASRLTANTGELFF
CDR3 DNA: TGTGCCAGCAGGTTGACAGCGAACACCGGGGAGCTGTTTTTT

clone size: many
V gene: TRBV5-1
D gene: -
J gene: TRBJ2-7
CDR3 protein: CASSLEGGQWDEQYF
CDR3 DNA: TGCGCCAGCAGCTTGGAGGGGGGACAGTGGGACGAGCAGTACTTC

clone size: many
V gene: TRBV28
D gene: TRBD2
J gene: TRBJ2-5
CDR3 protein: CASSGHHLQFMGEGLPLGTQYF
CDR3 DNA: TGTGCCAGCAGTGGACATCATCTACAGTTTATGGGGGAGGGCCTCCCGTTAGGGACCCAGTACTTC

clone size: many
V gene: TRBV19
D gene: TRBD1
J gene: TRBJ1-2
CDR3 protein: CASTPGTAENYGYTF
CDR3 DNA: TGTGCCAGTACCCCGGGGACAGCAGAAAACTATGGCTACACCTTC